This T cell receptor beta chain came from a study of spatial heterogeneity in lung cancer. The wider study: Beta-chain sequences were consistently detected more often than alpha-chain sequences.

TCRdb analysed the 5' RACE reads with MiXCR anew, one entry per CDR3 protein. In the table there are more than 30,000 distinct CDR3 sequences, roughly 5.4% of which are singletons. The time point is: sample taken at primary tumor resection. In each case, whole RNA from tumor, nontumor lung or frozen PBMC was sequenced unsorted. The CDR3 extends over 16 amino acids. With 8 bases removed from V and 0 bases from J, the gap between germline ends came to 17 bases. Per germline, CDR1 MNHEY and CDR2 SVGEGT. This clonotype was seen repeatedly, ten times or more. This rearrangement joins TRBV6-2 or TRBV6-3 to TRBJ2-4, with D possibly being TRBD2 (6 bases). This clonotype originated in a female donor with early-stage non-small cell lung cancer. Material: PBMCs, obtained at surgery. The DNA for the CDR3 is TGTGCCAGCCGCGCGTCGGGACTTTTAGCCAAAAACATTCAGTACTTC. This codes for CASRASGLLAKNIQYF.